This T cell receptor beta chain was identified during a study of regulatory T cells in long-lasting Graves disease. Points from the study as a whole: Persistent Graves' patients showed less TCR diversity than newly diagnosed patients showed.

As to time point: newly diagnosed GD, antithyroid drugs for less than 3 months. Making the TCR library involved RNA that had been extracted from PBMCs. Combining iRepertoire HTBI primers with Arm-PCR of CDR3 regions, the authors built TCR beta libraries. TCRdb passed the multiplex PCR reads through MiXCR, listing each CDR3 protein once. The sample carries roughly 530,000 distinct CDR3 sequences, about 16% recorded once. The CDR3 is 15 residues long. In germline, CDR1 is SGHRS, CDR2 YFSETQ. Between the trimmed V and J ends, which lost 5 bases and 0 bases, there was a span of 14 bases. Comments on this clonotype: What it binds is not known.

The data were also submitted as part of a second study, on T cells in Graves' hyperthyroidism and ophthalmopathy.

Source: peripheral blood mononuclear cells (PBMCs), taken at new diagnosis, from a patient treated with antithyroid drugs. The receptor comes from a woman aged 40-65 years with Graves disease. This chain uses TRBV5-1 with TRBJ2-5, with D possibly TRBD2 on 6 matching bases. The CDR3 region is CASRGRGDYQETQYF. CDR3 nucleotide sequence: TGCGCCAGCAGAGGGCGCGGGGACTACCAAGAGACCCAGTACTTC.